The present TCR beta chain was sequenced within a study of blood T cells in healthy people across ages. In regard to this clonotype: The germline gene is not matched at one end of the junction; a read error may be the cause.

The CDR3 is 14 amino acids. A J-beta primer mix and a sample-barcoded 5' primer were used in a second PCR of roughly 6 to 11 cycles. TCRdb reanalysed the 5' RACE reads using MiXCR and keeps one entry per CDR3 protein. The sample has 750,000 to 1,000,000 distinct CDR3 sequences; 25% to 30% are singletons. Donors each provided roughly 10 milliliters of peripheral blood. Another study also made use of these data, one on T cells of mothers and their children.

Source material: blood. The chain carries TRBV12-3 or TRBV12-4 and TRBJ2-5; D ambiguous. The receptor comes from a woman aged 40 to 50 in good health. The CDR3 coding sequence is TGTGCCAGCAGGTTAGCCTTCTCGGTCTGGCAGCAGTACTTC. This sequence encodes CASRLAFSVWQQYF.